A selection of T cell receptor beta chains follows, all from one sample in a study of blood T cell repertoires in COVID-19. The method was immunoSEQ multiplex PCR; TCRdb's version includes in-frame clones alone and lacks a portion of them. Of approximately 93,000 clones in the sample, about 91% were seen once. What was sequenced was peripheral blood. All receptors derive from a man in his sixties with acute or convalescent COVID-19. The CDR3 runs from the conserved cysteine through the conserved F or W. A D gene is named only where the DNA matches it firmly. The size field is filled for only some rows; it gives once, few, many or a size class.

clone_size j_call d_call v_call cdr3_nt cdr3_aa
NA TRBJ1-2 TRBD1 TRBV29-1 TGCAGCGTTGAGGTCTTGGGACAGGTTAAAGTCTATGGCTACACCTTC CSVEVLGQVKVYGYTF
NA TRBJ2-5 TRBD2 TRBV2 TGTGCCAGCTGTTGGGCGGGAGGTAAAGAGACCCAGTACTTC CASCWAGGKETQYF
NA TRBJ1-5 TRBD1 TRBV19 TGTGCCAGCCGTAGGCTCACAGGGGCCCATCAGCCCCAGCATTTT CASRRLTGAHQPQHF
NA TRBJ1-1 TRBD1 TRBV3-1/TRBV3-2 TGTGCCAGCAGCCGGGACAGGAACACTGAAGCTTTCTTT CASSRDRNTEAFF
NA TRBJ1-5 TRBD1 TRBV11-3 TGTGCCAGCCTAAAGGGGGCAGTGCTAAATCAGCCCCAGCATTTT CASLKGAVLNQPQHF
NA TRBJ2-5 TRBD2 TRBV7-3 TGTGCCAGCAGCTTATTGGCTAGCGGGATAGAGACCCAGTACTTC CASSLLASGIETQYF
NA TRBJ1-2 TRBD1 TRBV6-6 TGTGCCAGCAGTTACTCGTGGCGGACAGGGGAAGGGGGCTACACCTTC CASSYSWRTGEGGYTF
NA TRBJ2-4 TRBD2 TRBV11-1 TGTGCCAGCAGCTTAGATAGCGGGGGTTTAAACATTCAGTACTTC CASSLDSGGLNIQYF
NA TRBJ1-2 TRBD1 TRBV11-2 TGTGCCAGCAGCTTCCAGGGGGCGGGCGGCTACACCTTC CASSFQGAGGYTF
NA TRBJ1-4 NA TRBV2 TGTGCCAGCAGTGAAACTGTGGCGGGTAGAAAACTGTTTTTT CASSETVAGRKLFF
NA TRBJ1-3 NA TRBV9 TGTGCCAGCAGCGTAGACAACTCTGGAAACACCATATATTTT CASSVDNSGNTIYF
few TRBJ1-2 TRBD1 TRBV28 TGTGCCAGCAGGAATCACAGGGGGCGCTGGGATTATGGCTACACCTTC CASRNHRGRWDYGYTF
NA TRBJ2-7 NA TRBV28 TGTGCCAGCAGTTTGAGAAGCGAGCAGTACTTC CASSLRSEQYF
NA TRBJ1-5 NA TRBV12-5 TGTGCTAGTGGTTTGAGCCCCACAGGGAACGTCCAGCCCCAGCATTTT CASGLSPTGNVQPQHF
once TRBJ1-3 TRBD1 TRBV5-1 TGCGCCAGCAGCTTGGGATTTGGTCAGGGGGCACGCGGAAACACCATATATTTT CASSLGFGQGARGNTIYF
NA TRBJ2-7 TRBD1 TRBV5-1 TGCGCCAGCAGCTTAGACAGGGTCTCCTACGAGCAGTACTTC CASSLDRVSYEQYF
few TRBJ2-1 TRBD2 TRBV7-6 TGTGCCAGCAGCTTAGTTGCGGGAGGAGGTGGGGGCAATGAGCAGTTCTTC CASSLVAGGGGGNEQFF
NA TRBJ2-7 NA TRBV6-1 TGTGCCAGCAGTGAATATCGGTCCTACGAGCAGTACTTC CASSEYRSYEQYF
NA TRBJ2-1 TRBD2 TRBV6-1 TGTGCCAGCAGTGAATCCGCCCCTAGCGGGAGACAGTTCTTC CASSESAPSGRQFF
NA TRBJ1-2 NA TRBV5-4 TGTGCCAGCAGCTTAGTGGGAACAGGTTTGCGCTACACCTTC CASSLVGTGLRYTF
NA TRBJ2-1 NA TRBV21-1 TGTGCCAGCAGCTCCCAACGTAGACTAGCGGTATCCTACAATGAGCAGTTCTTC CASSSQRRLAVSYNEQFF
NA TRBJ1-2 NA TRBV3-1/TRBV3-2 TGTGCCAGCAGCCAAGGGGCGGGACTTAACTATGGCTACACCTTC CASSQGAGLNYGYTF
NA TRBJ2-2 NA TRBV5-1 TGCGCCAGCAGCTTTAAACAGGGTCGGGCCGGGGAGCTGTTTTTT CASSFKQGRAGELFF
once TRBJ2-7 TRBD1 TRBV6-6 TGTGCCAGCAGCCTGGGACAGAACTACGAGCAGTACTTC CASSLGQNYEQYF